This is a list of T cell receptor beta chains from one sample in a study of T cell changes during pregnancy in multiple sclerosis. The repertoire was sequenced with immunoSEQ multiplex PCR; TCRdb's copy has only in-frame clones and lacks some. The data contain about 45,000 clones, roughly 90% of them seen just once; the ten biggest clones take up under 2%. The sample here was peripheral blood, taken in the first trimester of pregnancy. All receptors derive from a female donor with multiple sclerosis, enrolled in a pregnancy study. Both conserved end residues are part of each CDR3. The D gene is left open where the match is weak. Rows may omit the clone size; those that give it use once, few, many or a size class.

j_call clone_size d_call v_call cdr3_aa cdr3_nt
TRBJ2-3 . TRBD2 TRBV6-5 CASSSLRGGAGDTQYF TGTGCCAGCAGTTCCCTCCGCGGGGGGGCAGGAGATACGCAGTATTTT
TRBJ2-3 . TRBD2 TRBV9 CASSPTSGVVADTQYF TGTGCCAGCAGCCCAACTAGCGGGGTTGTAGCAGATACGCAGTATTTT
TRBJ2-3 . . TRBV2 CASTLGVGFPTDTQYF TGTGCCAGCACTCTCGGGGTGGGTTTCCCCACAGATACGCAGTATTTT
TRBJ1-1 . . TRBV5-1 CASSLALLTSMGTEAFF TGCGCCAGCAGCTTGGCGCTTCTGACATCGATGGGCACTGAAGCTTTCTTT
TRBJ1-4 . TRBD1 TRBV19 CASSTGGADEKLFF TGTGCCAGTAGCACAGGGGGCGCAGATGAAAAACTGTTTTTT
TRBJ2-7 once . TRBV5-5 CASRPDRSSYEQYF TGTGCCAGCAGACCAGACAGGAGCTCCTACGAGCAGTACTTC
TRBJ1-1 . . TRBV5-1 CASSRGGQWGAEAFF TGCGCCAGCAGCCGCGGAGGACAGTGGGGCGCTGAAGCTTTCTTT
TRBJ1-4 . . TRBV19 CASSRAERANEKLFF TGTGCCAGTAGTAGGGCGGAGAGGGCTAATGAAAAACTGTTTTTT
TRBJ1-6 few TRBD1 TRBV2 CASSVRDSELNSPLHF TGTGCCAGCAGTGTCCGGGACAGCGAATTGAATTCACCCCTCCACTTT
TRBJ2-5 once . TRBV4-2 CASSHGGGGEETQYF TGTGCCAGCAGCCATGGGGGCGGGGGTGAAGAGACCCAGTACTTC
TRBJ2-1 . TRBD1 TRBV15 CATSPDRGTYNEQFF TGTGCCACCAGCCCCGACAGGGGGACCTACAATGAGCAGTTCTTC
TRBJ2-6 . . TRBV4-3 CASSSGSGSSGANVLTF TGCGCCAGCAGCTCCGGGTCCGGGAGCTCTGGGGCCAACGTCCTGACTTTC
TRBJ2-4 . TRBD1 TRBV11-2 CASSLSPSTGTGIQYF TGTGCCAGCAGCTTAAGCCCCTCGACAGGGACGGGCATTCAGTACTTC
TRBJ2-1 once TRBD2 TRBV7-2 CASSPGTSGGLEGFF TGTGCCAGCAGCCCCGGGACTAGCGGGGGGCTCGAGGGGTTCTTC
TRBJ1-6 . . TRBV7-2 CASSAHRVKNSPLHF TGTGCCAGCAGCGCACACCGGGTCAAAAATTCACCCCTCCACTTT
TRBJ2-7 . . TRBV6-5 CASSLLFGGEQYF TGTGCCAGCAGTCTCCTATTCGGGGGCGAGCAGTACTTC
TRBJ1-2 . TRBD1 TRBV7-2 CASSLAITQGLGYGYTF TGTGCCAGCAGCTTAGCGATTACACAGGGGTTGGGCTATGGCTACACCTTC
TRBJ1-2 . . TRBV7-8 CASSPRGGNYGYTF TGTGCCAGCAGCCCCCGAGGGGGTAACTATGGCTACACCTTC
TRBJ2-2 . TRBD1 TRBV7-3 CASSLLGTGNTGELFF TGTGCCAGCAGCTTATTAGGGACAGGGAACACCGGGGAGCTGTTTTTT
TRBJ2-7 once TRBD1 TRBV20-1 CSARDIGTVTF TGCAGTGCTAGAGATATTGGGACAGTCACCTTC
TRBJ1-2 once . TRBV19 CASSIRENYGYTF TGTGCCAGTAGTATCCGGGAGAACTATGGCTACACCTTC
TRBJ2-7 once TRBD1 TRBV7-9 CASSPSRQGIPYEQYF TGTGCCAGCAGCCCGAGCAGACAGGGGATTCCCTACGAGCAGTACTTC
TRBJ1-1 . . TRBV29-1 CSVLDLNTEAFF TGCAGCGTACTCGACTTGAACACTGAAGCTTTCTTT
TRBJ2-7 few TRBD1 TRBV6-6 CASSDRQGESDEQYF TGTGCCAGCAGCGACCGACAGGGCGAGTCGGACGAGCAGTACTTC
TRBJ1-4 . TRBD1 TRBV11-2 CASSGTGSGEKLFF TGTGCCAGCAGCGGGACAGGGTCGGGAGAAAAACTGTTTTTT
TRBJ1-6 . . TRBV19 CASSMKSGGRTYNSPLHF TGTGCCAGTAGTATGAAGAGCGGGGGGAGGACCTATAATTCACCCCTCCACTTT
TRBJ2-2 . . TRBV6-6 CASSWEAGELFF TGTGCCAGCAGTTGGGAGGCGGGGGAGCTGTTTTTT
TRBJ2-5 . TRBD2 TRBV11-2 CASSSWTSGGPGETQYF TGTGCCAGCAGCAGCTGGACTAGCGGGGGACCCGGGGAGACCCAGTACTTC
TRBJ2-1 . . TRBV11-2 CASSSLGSAFF TGTGCCAGCAGCTCCCTGGGGAGTGCGTTCTTC
TRBJ2-7 . TRBD1 TRBV6-1 CASSAGTGVYEQYF TGTGCCAGCAGTGCCGGGACAGGGGTCTACGAGCAGTACTTC
TRBJ1-2 . TRBD1 TRBV27 CASSFQPGGFLVGYTF TGTGCCAGCAGTTTCCAACCAGGGGGATTTTTGGTTGGCTACACCTTC